The source of this T cell receptor (beta chain) is a study of beta chain features in type 1 diabetes. CD4+ naive, central memory, regulatory and stem cell-like memory subsets were isolated by sorting on CD45RO/CCR7/CD25/CD127/CD95/CD27. The study, taken as a whole, reports: Type 1 diabetes patients had TCRB CDR3s that were shorter (moderately but significantly so) in all four CD4+ subsets.

Expressed TCRB transcripts were sequenced, since all the RNA that had been isolated was reverse transcribed. The repertoire was sequenced with immunoSEQ multiplex PCR; TCRdb's copy has only in-frame clones and lacks some. The profile covers roughly 340,000 clones, with around 12% appearing a single time and about 0.01% taken by the ten largest. This clone was counted between two and nine times. The antigen is not known. CDR3 length: 12 amino acids. Per germline, CDR1 MDHEN and CDR2 SYDVKM. The ends were cut back, 7 bases at V and 6 bases at J, with 10 bases in the middle. The sequence was obtained from a woman between 18 and 29 years old with type 1 diabetes. V is TRBV28 and J is TRBJ1-5; tentatively, D is TRBD1 (5 bases). The specimen was naive CD4+ T cells from blood. CDR3 in DNA: TGTGCCAGCATTACTCAGGGTCAGCCCCAGCATTTT. It is translated as CASITQGQPQHF.